What follows are 18 T cell receptor beta chains derived from one specimen sequenced in a study of OX40 agonist ivuxolimab in advanced cancers. Data came from immunoSEQ multiplex PCR; TCRdb stores just in-frame clones and leaves some out. The repertoire holds around 80,000 clones, 84% seen once, with over 5% in the top ten. The material was CD4+ or CD8+ T cells sorted from blood, obtained in a trial of the OX40 agonist ivuxolimab. The receptors come from an adult with an advanced solid tumor such as melanoma, head and neck, liver or kidney cancer.

The V call is TRBV6-5, the J call TRBJ2-3, with 9 bases fitting TRBD2. Trimming removed 1 base from V and 3 bases from J; junction bases left unmatched: 5. This CDR3 is built from 16 residues. CDR1 is MNHEY, CDR2 SVGAGI, per germline. The CDR3: CASSYWGGRETDTQYF. Written as DNA, the CDR3 is TGTGCCAGCAGTTACTGGGGCGGGAGGGAGACAGATACGCAGTATTTT.

The chain couples TRBV9 to TRBJ2-5, with D possibly TRBD2 on 7 matching bases. Looked up from germline, CDR1 is SGDLS and CDR2 is YYNGEE. This CDR3 contains 17 residues. The V end lost 0 bases, the J end lost 4 bases, and 19 bases lay between the germline ends. The CDR3 protein is CASSVVPLGGGRETQYF. In DNA form, the CDR3 reads TGTGCCAGCAGCGTAGTACCCTTAGGGGGGGGGCGAGAGACCCAGTACTTC.

V usage is TRBV27 and J usage is TRBJ2-7; D gene unclear. There are 16 residues in the CDR3. Germline CDR1 reads MNHEY; CDR2 reads SMNVEV (reference sequence). V was pared by 0 bases and J by 3 bases, with 15 bases between. DNA of the CDR3: TGTGCCAGCAGTTTATCAGGAGCAGGTTTACGCTACGAGCAGTACGTC. Amino acids: CASSLSGAGLRYEQYV.

The chain combines TRBV30 with TRBJ2-7; TRBD1 aligns across 9 bases. The CDR3 consists of 13 residues. V gave up 4 bases and J gave up 6 bases; unmatched junction bases: 7. CDR1 is GTSNPN and CDR2 is SVGIG in the germline V gene (reference sequence). The CDR3 region is CAWTDRGWSEQYF. CDR3 DNA: TGTGCCTGGACAGACAGGGGGTGGAGCGAGCAGTACTTC.

The V gene is TRBV5-1, the J gene TRBJ1-3, with unresolved D. This CDR3 spans 15 amino acids. Trimming pared 4 bases from V and 4 bases from J, leaving 15 bases between. Germline CDR1 SGHRS, CDR2 YFSETQ. The CDR3 DNA reads as TGCGCCAGCAGCCCCAGCGAGGCGTCCGGAAACACCATATATTTT. Translating it yields CASSPSEASGNTIYF. The full variable domain, its missing parts supplied by reference TRBV5-1 and TRBJ1-3, is KAGVTQTPRYLIKTRGQQVTLSCSPISGHRSVSWYQQTPGQGLQFLFEYFSETQRNKGNFPGRFSGRQFSNSRSEMNVSTLELGDSALYLCASSPSEASGNTIYFGEGSWLTVV.

This clone appeared once. The rearrangement links TRBV5-1 to TRBJ2-5; tentatively, D is TRBD2 (5 bases). Germline V gives CDR1 SGHRS, CDR2 YFSETQ. The CDR3 is made up of 12 amino acids. The V gene lost 4 bases and the J gene lost 5 bases, with 9 bases spanning the gap. The CDR3 DNA is TGCGCCAGCAGCGACGGACTTGAGACCCAGTACTTC. Translation: CASSDGLETQYF.

The rearrangement links TRBV19 to TRBJ1-1, with a tentative D call TRBD1 (5 bases). The CDR3 sequence is 13 residues long. The V and J ends lost 0 bases and 11 bases respectively, with 13 bases between them. Germline CDR1 is LNHDA and CDR2 is SQIVND (reference sequence). In DNA, the CDR3 is TGTGCCAGTAGTATAGATCAAATAGGGGCGGCTTTCTTT. This codes for CASSIDQIGAAFF.

This chain links TRBV28 with TRBJ2-6; D possibly corresponds to TRBD2 (7 bases). The V and J ends lost 5 bases and 3 bases respectively, with 20 bases between them. CDR1 is MDHEN, CDR2 SYDVKM, per germline. The length of the CDR3 is 18 residues. The CDR3 loop reads CASSRRGAGALGANVLTF. The CDR3 DNA reads as TGTGCCAGCAGTCGAAGAGGGGCGGGGGCGCTTGGGGCCAACGTCCTGACTTTC.

The J gene is TRBJ2-2, the V gene TRBV11-1; 12 bases map to TRBD2. The V and J ends lost 7 bases and 2 bases, in that order; junction bases with no gene match: 5. CDR3 length: 16 residues. CDR1 is SGHAT, CDR2 FQDESV, per germline (reference sequence). The CDR3 nucleotides read TGTGCCAGCACCCGGACTAGCGGGGCCAACACCGGGGAGCTGTTTTTT. This codes for CASTRTSGANTGELFF.

This chain uses TRBV6-5 with TRBJ2-2; D tentatively reads TRBD1 or TRBD2 (5 bases each). Trimming left V 8 bases short and J 1 base short, with 11 bases between. Germline CDR1 and CDR2: MNHEY and SVGAGI. There are 14 residues in the CDR3. The CDR3 region has the DNA TGTGCCAGCGTGAGGGGCTGGAACACCGGGGAGCTGTTTTTT. Translated: CASVRGWNTGELFF.

This chain connects TRBV4-1 to TRBJ2-7; TRBD1 matches 7 bases. The J segment lost 4 bases and the V segment lost 2 bases, leaving 5 bases of the junction unmatched. Germline V CDR1 and CDR2: MGHRA, YSYEKL. CDR3 size: 14 residues. The CDR3 region has the DNA TGCGCCAGCAGCCAACGACAGGGTCAATACGAGCAGTACTTC. This sequence encodes CASSQRQGQYEQYF.

The rearrangement uses TRBV5-1 and TRBJ2-3; possibly TRBD1 for D (5 bases). This CDR3 is built from 13 residues. Per germline, CDR1 SGHRS and CDR2 YFSETQ. Trimming cost V 4 bases and J 2 bases, with 8 bases left between them. In DNA, the CDR3 is TGCGCCAGCAGCCTGGACATCACAGATACGCAGTATTTT. Residues: CASSLDITDTQYF.

The table lists this clone with a few counts. The V gene is TRBV25-1, the J gene TRBJ2-5; possible D gene TRBD1, 5 bases. This CDR3 has 15 amino acids. V was clipped by 3 bases and J by 5 bases, with 16 bases between them. Germline CDR1 reads MGHDK; CDR2 reads SYGVNS. The CDR3 is CASSDMGRGMETQYF. Here the CDR3 DNA reads TGTGCCAGCAGTGATATGGGGCGCGGAATGGAGACCCAGTACTTC.

This clone was found once. The V call is TRBV21-1, the J call TRBJ2-3; the table gives TRBD2 as D, unverified against the DNA. TRBV21-1 is a documented pseudogene. CDR3 length: 16 residues. Written as DNA, the CDR3 is TGTGCCAGCAGCACGTTGATGAGGCCTATCCCAGATACGCAGTATTTT. Its protein is CASSTLMRPIPDTQYF.

This clone was counted between two and nine times. The J gene is TRBJ2-7, the V gene TRBV7-6; D perhaps matches TRBD1 (5 bases). V shed 6 bases and J shed 2 bases, with 11 bases lying between them. Germline CDR1 reads SGHVS; CDR2 reads FNYEAQ. This CDR3 contains 13 residues. The CDR3 region has the DNA TGTGCCAGCAGTAAGGGGCCAACCTACGAGCAGTACTTC. Translated, it gives CASSKGPTYEQYF.

V and J are TRBV12-5 and TRBJ2-2; unclear D gene. V was trimmed by 5 bases and J by 5 bases, leaving 12 bases between them. The CDR3 is made up of 14 amino acids. CDR1 and CDR2 (germline): LGHNT, FRNRAP. CDR3 amino acids: CASGRSSRTGELFF. In DNA, the CDR3 is TGTGCTAGTGGTCGGTCCTCCCGGACCGGGGAGCTGTTTTTT.

A single count supports this clone. The rearrangement links TRBV27 to TRBJ2-5; D is unclear. CDR3 length: 14 residues. With 3 bases removed from V and 1 base from J, the gap between germline ends came to 9 bases. Germline CDR1 MNHEY, CDR2 SMNVEV (reference sequence). The CDR3 is CASSFRGVQETQYF. CDR3 sequence (DNA): TGTGCCAGCAGTTTTCGTGGGGTCCAAGAGACCCAGTACTTC.

The chain uses TRBV11-2 and TRBJ1-4, with D possibly matching TRBD1 (6 bases). In germline, CDR1 is SGHAT, CDR2 FQNNGV. This CDR3 has 15 residues. V was pared by 7 bases and J by 6 bases, with 18 bases between. Written as DNA, the CDR3 is TGTGCCAGCACGCAATACAGGGTCTTGGATGAAAAACTGTTTTTT. Translation: CASTQYRVLDEKLFF. Using reference TRBV11-2 and TRBJ1-4 for the parts outside the CDR3, the full variable domain is EAGVAQSPRYKIIEKRQSVAFWCNPISGHATLYWYQQILGQGPKLLIQFQNNGVVDDSQLPKDRFSAERLKGVDSTLKIQPAKLEDSAVYLCASTQYRVLDEKLFFGSGTQLSVL.